A selection of T cell receptor beta chains follows, all from one sample in a study of blood T cell repertoires in COVID-19. The protocol was immunoSEQ multiplex PCR, while the TCRdb copy is restricted to in-frame clones and leaves out a portion. The repertoire includes under 200,000 clones, approximately 86% of them detected once, and 0.99% sits in the top ten. What was sequenced was peripheral blood. These receptors were obtained from a man younger than 35 with acute or convalescent COVID-19. The CDR3 runs from the conserved cysteine through the conserved F or W. The D gene is left open where the match is weak. Clone sizes are given selectively: once, few, many, or a class where the clone is expanded.

V gene	clone size	D gene	J gene	CDR3 DNA	CDR3 protein
TRBV27	once	NA	TRBJ2-1	TGTGCCAGCTCCGACGTGGGGGGCAATGAGCAGTTCTTC	CASSDVGGNEQFF
TRBV10-2	once	NA	TRBJ2-5	TGCGCCAGCAGTGCGCAGGAGACCCAGTACTTC	CASSAQETQYF
TRBV19	NA	TRBD2	TRBJ2-1	TGTGCCAGTAGTCTCGGACTAGCGGGGGTCTACAATGAGCAGTTCTTC	CASSLGLAGVYNEQFF
TRBV10-3	NA	NA	TRBJ2-1	TGTGCCATCAGTGCGACAGAAGGAGACAATGAGCAGTTCTTC	CAISATEGDNEQFF
TRBV7-8	NA	NA	TRBJ1-4	TGTGCCAGCAGCCCCCGTAGGGAGGGGGATGAAAAACTGTTTTTT	CASSPRREGDEKLFF
TRBV7-9	NA	NA	TRBJ2-3	TGTGCCAGCAGCTTAGCCACTCGGGATACGCAGTATTTT	CASSLATRDTQYF
TRBV6-5	NA	TRBD1	TRBJ1-1	TGTGCCAGCAACACAGGGGGGACTGAAGCTTTCTTT	CASNTGGTEAFF
TRBV19	NA	NA	TRBJ1-1	TGTGCCAGTACCTCCGGGAGGGGCGGCACTGAAGCTTTCTTT	CASTSGRGGTEAFF
TRBV25-1	NA	NA	TRBJ1-1	TGTGCCAGCAGTTATACAGGGCTCACTGAAGCTTTCTTT	CASSYTGLTEAFF
TRBV30	few	TRBD1	TRBJ2-7	TGTGCCTGGAGTCAACCGGGACAGGGGTTATACGAGCAGTACTTC	CAWSQPGQGLYEQYF
TRBV7-2	NA	TRBD1	TRBJ1-4	TGTGCCAGCAGCGCGGACAGGGGGGAAAAACTGTTTTTT	CASSADRGEKLFF
TRBV10-3	NA	TRBD2	TRBJ2-1	TGTGCCATCAGTGAGTCGAGTCGCGGGGGGGATAATGAGCAGTTCTTC	CAISESSRGGDNEQFF
TRBV10-2	NA	TRBD2	TRBJ2-2	TGCGCCAGCAGTGAAGCGGGGAAGGGAAACACCGGGGAGCTGTTTTTT	CASSEAGKGNTGELFF
TRBV19	once	NA	TRBJ2-5	TGTGCCAGTAGTAGACGGGACATGAGTCAAGAGACCCAGTACTTC	CASSRRDMSQETQYF
TRBV4-2	NA	TRBD2	TRBJ2-1	TGTGCCAGCAGCCAAGTTCGAGCGGGGGACGGCTCCTACAATGAGCAGTTCTTC	CASSQVRAGDGSYNEQFF
TRBV5-1	NA	TRBD1	TRBJ1-2	TGCGCCAGCAGCTTGGACGACAGGGTGGTATATGGCTACACCTTC	CASSLDDRVVYGYTF
TRBV11-2	NA	NA	TRBJ2-1	TGTGCCAGCAGCTTAGTTACAGGGAACAATGAGCAGTTCTTC	CASSLVTGNNEQFF
TRBV6-5	NA	TRBD2	TRBJ2-3	TGTGCCAGCAGGGGACTAGCGGGGGGCACAGATACGCAGTATTTT	CASRGLAGGTDTQYF
TRBV6-5	NA	TRBD1	TRBJ2-7	TGTGCCAGCAGGAGGGGACAGGGTTTGAGCGAGCAGTACTTC	CASRRGQGLSEQYF
TRBV30	few	TRBD1	TRBJ1-2	TGTGCCTGGGACAGGGGGCGCGGCGGCTACACCTTC	CAWDRGRGGYTF
TRBV20-1	once	NA	TRBJ2-7	TGCAGTGCTAGTAACGGAGGGGGGGCCTACGAGCAGTACTTC	CSASNGGGAYEQYF
TRBV19	NA	TRBD2	TRBJ2-1	TGTGCCAGTAGTATAGGAAGTTTGGGGGGGTCCTACAATGAGCAGTTCTTC	CASSIGSLGGSYNEQFF
TRBV6-5	NA	TRBD1	TRBJ2-7	TGTGCCAGCACCAGGACAGGGAGCTACGAGCAGTACTTC	CASTRTGSYEQYF
TRBV19	NA	NA	TRBJ1-1	TGTGCCAGTAGTATAATTTTCAGGGGAACTGAAGCTTTCTTT	CASSIIFRGTEAFF
TRBV2	NA	NA	TRBJ2-1	TGTGCCAGCAGAGGGCTCTGGGACAACTACAATGAGCAGTTCTTC	CASRGLWDNYNEQFF
TRBV6-1	many	TRBD2	TRBJ2-1	TGTGCCAGCAGTGAATTAGCGGGGGGGTACAATGAGCAGTTCTTC	CASSELAGGYNEQFF
TRBV11-3	NA	NA	TRBJ1-1	TGTGCCAGCAGCTTAGAGGGGGGTTCTGAAGCTTTCTTT	CASSLEGGSEAFF
TRBV12-3/TRBV12-4	NA	NA	TRBJ2-1	TGTGCCACAAAACTACGCTCCTACAATGAGCAGTTCTTC	CATKLRSYNEQFF
TRBV7-9	NA	TRBD1	TRBJ1-1	TGTGCCAGCAGCTCCCACAGGGGTGAAGCTTTCTTT	CASSSHRGEAFF
TRBV5-1	NA	TRBD1	TRBJ1-2	TGCGCCAGCAGCCAACAGGGGGCGGGATCTTATGGCTACACCTTC	CASSQQGAGSYGYTF
TRBV6-5	NA	NA	TRBJ1-2	TGTGCCAGCGCAAGGGGGTTAGTTTATGGCTACACCTTC	CASARGLVYGYTF
TRBV6-5	NA	NA	TRBJ2-3	TGTGCCAGCAGACCCGGGATGTTTGCCGCAGATACGCAGTATTTT	CASRPGMFAADTQYF